This T cell receptor (beta chain) was recovered during a study of cytomegalovirus exposure and HLA in healthy donors. As to this clone: The antigen remains undetermined.

PCR used 60 Vbeta primers and 13 Jbeta primers. Assay used: immunoSEQ multiplex PCR; TCRdb lists only in-frame clones, some missing. The sample gives 140,000 to 150,000 clones, about two thirds of which show up once; roughly 2% is in the top ten. Study-wide points: One variant, a missense change in DCLRE1C, was linked in a later analysis to TCR beta V- and J-gene trimming. When a later analysis compared HLA-associated TCR beta chains with equally common others, the HLA-associated chains turned out to be more clonally expanded and to have lower generation probabilities.

The receptor was isolated from a woman aged 55-75 years in good health and CMV-seropositive. Sequencing input: PBMCs.

The CDR3 region is CASSLATTGTGELFF. DNA for the CDR3: TGCGCCAGCAGCCTAGCGACTACGGGCACCGGGGAGCTGTTTTTT. The gene calls are TRBV5-1 and TRBJ2-2; a weak D match, TRBD2 (6 bases). Trimming left V 4 bases short and J 4 bases short, with 14 bases between. CDR1 and CDR2 from the germline V gene are SGHRS and YFSETQ. This CDR3 spans 15 amino acids.